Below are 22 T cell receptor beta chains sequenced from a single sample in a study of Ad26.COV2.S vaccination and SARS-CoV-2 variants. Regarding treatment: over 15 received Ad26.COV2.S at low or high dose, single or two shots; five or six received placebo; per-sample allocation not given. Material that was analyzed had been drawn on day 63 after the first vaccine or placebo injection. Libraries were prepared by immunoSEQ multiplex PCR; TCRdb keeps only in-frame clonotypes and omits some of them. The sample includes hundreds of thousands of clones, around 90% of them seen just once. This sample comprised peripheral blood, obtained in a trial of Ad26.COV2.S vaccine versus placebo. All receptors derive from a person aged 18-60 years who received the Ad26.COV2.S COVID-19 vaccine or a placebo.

The CDR3 nucleotides are TGTGCCTGGAGTGGCGACAGGCCTTGGGTCACTGAAGCTTTCTTT. Its protein product is CAWSGDRPWVTEAFF. This sequence joins TRBV30 and TRBJ1-1; D possibly corresponds to TRBD1 (6 bases). Trimming removed 1 base at V and 4 bases at J, with 16 bases between. Germline V gives CDR1 GTSNPN, CDR2 SVGIG (reference sequence). The CDR3 is 15 residues long.

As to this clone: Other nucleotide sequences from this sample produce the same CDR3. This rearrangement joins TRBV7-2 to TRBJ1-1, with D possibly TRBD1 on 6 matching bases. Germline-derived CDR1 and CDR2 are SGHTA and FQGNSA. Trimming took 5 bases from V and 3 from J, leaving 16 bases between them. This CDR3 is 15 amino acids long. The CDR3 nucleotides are TGTGCCAGCAGCCCTAGGACGGGGGGCGACACTGAAGCTTTCTTT. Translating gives CASSPRTGGDTEAFF. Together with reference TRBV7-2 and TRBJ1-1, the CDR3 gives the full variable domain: GAGVSQSPSNKVTEKGKDVELRCDPISGHTALYWYRQSLGQGLEFLIYFQGNSAPDKSGLPSDRFSAERTGGSVSTLTIQRTQQEDSAVYLCASSPRTGGDTEAFFGQGTRLTVV.

CDR3 in DNA: TGTGCCAGTAGTGGAGGGAGCTCCTATAATTCACCCCTCCACTTT. Translated, it gives CASSGGSSYNSPLHF. V and J are TRBV19 and TRBJ1-6; D remains ambiguous. Trimming took off 5 bases at V and 0 bases at J, with 8 bases between the two ends. CDR1 LNHDA and CDR2 SQIVND come from the germline V gene (reference sequence). The CDR3 length is 15 residues.

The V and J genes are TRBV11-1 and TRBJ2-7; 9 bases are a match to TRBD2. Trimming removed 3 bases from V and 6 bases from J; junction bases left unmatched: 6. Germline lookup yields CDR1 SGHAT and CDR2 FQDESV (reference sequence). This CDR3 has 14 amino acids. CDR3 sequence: CASSFGGGVSEQYF. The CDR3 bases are TGTGCCAGCAGCTTCGGCGGGGGGGTCTCCGAGCAGTACTTC.

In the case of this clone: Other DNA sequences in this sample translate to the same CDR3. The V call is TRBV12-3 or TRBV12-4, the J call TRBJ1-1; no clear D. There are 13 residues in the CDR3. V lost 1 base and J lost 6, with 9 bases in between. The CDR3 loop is CASSLGDRAEAFF. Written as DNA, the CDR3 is TGTGCCAGCAGTTTAGGGGATCGGGCTGAAGCTTTCTTT.

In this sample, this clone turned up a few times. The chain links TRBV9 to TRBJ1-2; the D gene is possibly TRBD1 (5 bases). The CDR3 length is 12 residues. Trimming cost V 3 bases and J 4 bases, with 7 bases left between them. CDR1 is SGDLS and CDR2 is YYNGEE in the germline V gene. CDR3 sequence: CASSATVYGYTF. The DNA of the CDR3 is TGTGCCAGCAGCGCGACAGTCTATGGCTACACCTTC.

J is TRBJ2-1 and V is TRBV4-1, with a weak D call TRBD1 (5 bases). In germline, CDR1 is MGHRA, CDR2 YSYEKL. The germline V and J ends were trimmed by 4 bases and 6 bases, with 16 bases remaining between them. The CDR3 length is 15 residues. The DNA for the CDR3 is TGCGCCAGCAGCCCGCAGGGTAGGGGCGGCAATGAGCAGTTCTTC. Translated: CASSPQGRGGNEQFF.

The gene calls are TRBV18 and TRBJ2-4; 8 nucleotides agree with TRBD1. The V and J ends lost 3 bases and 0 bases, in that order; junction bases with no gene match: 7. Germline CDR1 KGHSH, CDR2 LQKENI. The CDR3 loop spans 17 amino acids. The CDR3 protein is CASSPRGQGGAKNIQYF. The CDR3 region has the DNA TGTGCCAGCTCACCCAGGGGGCAGGGTGGAGCCAAAAACATTCAGTACTTC.

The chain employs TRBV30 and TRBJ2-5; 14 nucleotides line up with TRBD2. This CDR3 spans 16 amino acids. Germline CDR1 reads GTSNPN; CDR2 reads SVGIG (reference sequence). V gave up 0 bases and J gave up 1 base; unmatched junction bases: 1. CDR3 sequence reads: CAWSVGTSGGQETQYF. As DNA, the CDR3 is TGTGCCTGGAGTGTGGGGACTAGCGGGGGCCAAGAGACCCAGTACTTC.

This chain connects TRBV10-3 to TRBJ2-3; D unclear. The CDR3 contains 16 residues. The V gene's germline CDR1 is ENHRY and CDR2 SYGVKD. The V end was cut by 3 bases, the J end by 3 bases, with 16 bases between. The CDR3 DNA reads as TGTGCCATCAGTGACCGAGTAGGATCTTTGACAGATACGCAGTATTTT. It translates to CAISDRVGSLTDTQYF.

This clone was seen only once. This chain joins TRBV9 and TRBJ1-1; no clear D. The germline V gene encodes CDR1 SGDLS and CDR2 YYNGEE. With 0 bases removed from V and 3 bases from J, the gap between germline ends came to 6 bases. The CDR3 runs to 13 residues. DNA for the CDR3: TGTGCCAGCAGCGTAGTGGGAGACACTGAAGCTTTCTTT. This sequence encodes CASSVVGDTEAFF.

CDR3 protein: CAWRSGLNTEAFF. DNA of the CDR3: TGTGCCTGGAGAAGTGGGTTGAACACTGAAGCTTTCTTT. The chain has TRBV30 and TRBJ1-1, with no clear D. Germline values: CDR1 GTSNPN, CDR2 SVGIG (reference sequence). The V and J ends lost 3 bases and 0 bases respectively, with 8 bases between them. CDR3 length: 13 residues.

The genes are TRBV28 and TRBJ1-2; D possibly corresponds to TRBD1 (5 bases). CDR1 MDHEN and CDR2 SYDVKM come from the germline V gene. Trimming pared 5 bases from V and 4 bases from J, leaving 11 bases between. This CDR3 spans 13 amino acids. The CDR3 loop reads CASSAGPGYGYTF. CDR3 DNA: TGTGCCAGCAGTGCAGGGCCGGGCTATGGCTACACCTTC.

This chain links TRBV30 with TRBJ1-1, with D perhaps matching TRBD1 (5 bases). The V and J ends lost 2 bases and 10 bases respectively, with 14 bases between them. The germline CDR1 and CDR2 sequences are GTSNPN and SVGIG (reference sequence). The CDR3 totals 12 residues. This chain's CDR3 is CAWSPDGGGAFF. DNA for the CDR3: TGTGCCTGGAGTCCGGACGGCGGGGGAGCTTTCTTT.

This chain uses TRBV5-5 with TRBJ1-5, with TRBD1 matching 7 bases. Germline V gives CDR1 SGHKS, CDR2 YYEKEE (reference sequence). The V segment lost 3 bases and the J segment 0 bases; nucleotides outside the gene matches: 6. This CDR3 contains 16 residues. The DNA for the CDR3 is TGTGCCAGCAGCTACAGGGGCGTCTATAGCAATCAGCCCCAGCATTTT. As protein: CASSYRGVYSNQPQHF.

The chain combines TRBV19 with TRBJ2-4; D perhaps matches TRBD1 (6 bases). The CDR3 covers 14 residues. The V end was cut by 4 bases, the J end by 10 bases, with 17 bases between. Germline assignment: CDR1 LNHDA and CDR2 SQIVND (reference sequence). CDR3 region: CASSTNRALGIQYF. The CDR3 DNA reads TGTGCCAGTAGTACGAACAGGGCCCTAGGGATTCAGTACTTC.

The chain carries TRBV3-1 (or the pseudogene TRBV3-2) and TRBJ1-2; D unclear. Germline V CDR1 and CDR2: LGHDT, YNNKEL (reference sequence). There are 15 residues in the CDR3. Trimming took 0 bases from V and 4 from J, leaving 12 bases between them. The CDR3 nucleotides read TGTGCCAGCAGCCAAGATCTAAAGCCCCCCTATGGCTACACCTTC. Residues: CASSQDLKPPYGYTF.

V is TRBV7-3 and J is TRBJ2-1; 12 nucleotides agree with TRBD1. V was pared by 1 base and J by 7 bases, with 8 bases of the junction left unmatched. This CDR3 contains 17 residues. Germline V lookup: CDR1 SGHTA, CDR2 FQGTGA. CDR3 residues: CASSLIRGQGALNEQFF. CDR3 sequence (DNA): TGTGCCAGCAGCTTAATACGGGGACAGGGGGCGCTTAATGAGCAGTTCTTC. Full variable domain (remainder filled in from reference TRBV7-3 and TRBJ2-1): GAGVSQTPSNKVTEKGKYVELRCDPISGHTALYWYRQSLGQGPEFLIYFQGTGAADDSGLPNDRFFAVRPEGSVSTLKIQRTERGDSAVYLCASSLIRGQGALNEQFFGPGTRLTVL.

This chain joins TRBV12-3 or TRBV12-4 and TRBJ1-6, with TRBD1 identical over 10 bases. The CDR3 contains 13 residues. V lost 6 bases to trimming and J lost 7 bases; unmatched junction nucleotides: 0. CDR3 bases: TGTGCCAGCAGGGGACAGGGGAATTCACCCCTCCACTTT. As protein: CASRGQGNSPLHF.

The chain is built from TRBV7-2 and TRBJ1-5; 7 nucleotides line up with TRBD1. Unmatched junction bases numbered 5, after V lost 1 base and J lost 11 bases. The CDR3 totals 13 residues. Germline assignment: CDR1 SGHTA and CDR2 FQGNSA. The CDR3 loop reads CASSLDRGGAQHF. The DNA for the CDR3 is TGTGCCAGCAGCTTAGACAGGGGAGGGGCCCAGCATTTT.

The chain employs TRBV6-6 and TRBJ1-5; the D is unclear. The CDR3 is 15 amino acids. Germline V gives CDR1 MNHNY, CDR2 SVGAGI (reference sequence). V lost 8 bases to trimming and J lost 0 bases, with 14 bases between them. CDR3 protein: CASQTWDYSNQPQHF. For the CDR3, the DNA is TGTGCCAGCCAAACCTGGGATTATAGCAATCAGCCCCAGCATTTT.

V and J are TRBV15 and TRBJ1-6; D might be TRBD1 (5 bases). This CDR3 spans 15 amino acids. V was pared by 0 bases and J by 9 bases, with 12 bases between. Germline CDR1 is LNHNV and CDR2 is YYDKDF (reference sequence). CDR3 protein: CATSRETGGGSPLHF. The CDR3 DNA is TGTGCCACCAGCAGAGAAACAGGAGGCGGTTCACCCCTCCACTTT.